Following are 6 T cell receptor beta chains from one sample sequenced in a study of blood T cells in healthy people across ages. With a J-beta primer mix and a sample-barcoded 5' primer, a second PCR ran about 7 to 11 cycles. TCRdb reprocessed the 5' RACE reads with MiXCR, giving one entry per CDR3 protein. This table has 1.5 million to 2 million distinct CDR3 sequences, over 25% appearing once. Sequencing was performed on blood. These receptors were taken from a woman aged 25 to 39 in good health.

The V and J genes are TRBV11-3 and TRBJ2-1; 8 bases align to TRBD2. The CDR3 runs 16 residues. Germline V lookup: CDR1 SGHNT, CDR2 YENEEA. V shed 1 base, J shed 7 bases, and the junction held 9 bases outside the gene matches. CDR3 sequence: CASSLAGGPGVNEQFF. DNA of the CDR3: TGTGCCAGCAGCTTAGCGGGGGGGCCGGGAGTAAATGAGCAGTTCTTC.

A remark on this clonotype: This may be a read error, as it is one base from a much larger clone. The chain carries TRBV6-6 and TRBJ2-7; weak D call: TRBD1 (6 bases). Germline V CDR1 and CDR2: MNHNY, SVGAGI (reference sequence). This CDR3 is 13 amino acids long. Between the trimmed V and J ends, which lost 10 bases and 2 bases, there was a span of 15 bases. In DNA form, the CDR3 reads TGTGCCAACAGCCGGGACACCGCCTACGAGCAGTACTTC. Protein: CANSRDTAYEQYF.

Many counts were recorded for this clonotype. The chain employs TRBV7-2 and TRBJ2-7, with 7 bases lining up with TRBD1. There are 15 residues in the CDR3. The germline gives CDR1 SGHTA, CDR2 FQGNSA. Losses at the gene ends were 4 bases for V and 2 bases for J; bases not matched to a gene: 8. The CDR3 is CASSYIQGSAYEQYF. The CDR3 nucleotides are TGTGCCAGCAGCTACATACAGGGGAGCGCCTACGAGCAGTACTTC.

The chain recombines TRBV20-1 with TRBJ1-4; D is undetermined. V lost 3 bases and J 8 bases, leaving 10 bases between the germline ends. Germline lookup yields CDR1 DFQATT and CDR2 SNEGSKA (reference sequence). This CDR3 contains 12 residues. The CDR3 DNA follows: TGCAGTGCTAGTCTGAGTGGCGAAAAACTGTTTTTT. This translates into CSASLSGEKLFF.

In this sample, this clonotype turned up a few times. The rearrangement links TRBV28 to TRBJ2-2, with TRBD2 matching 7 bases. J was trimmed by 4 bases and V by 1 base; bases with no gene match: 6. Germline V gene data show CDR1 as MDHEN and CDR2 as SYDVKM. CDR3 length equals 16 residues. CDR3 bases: TGTGCCAGCAGTTTATTCGCTAGCGGAAGCACCGGGGAGCTGTTTTTT. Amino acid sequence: CASSLFASGSTGELFF.

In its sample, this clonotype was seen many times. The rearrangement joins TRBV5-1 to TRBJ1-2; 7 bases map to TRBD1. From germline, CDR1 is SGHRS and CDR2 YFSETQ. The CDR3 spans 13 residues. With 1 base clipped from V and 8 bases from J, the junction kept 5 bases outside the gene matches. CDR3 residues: CASSLIETGGYTF. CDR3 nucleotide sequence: TGCGCCAGCAGCTTGATCGAGACAGGGGGCTACACCTTC.